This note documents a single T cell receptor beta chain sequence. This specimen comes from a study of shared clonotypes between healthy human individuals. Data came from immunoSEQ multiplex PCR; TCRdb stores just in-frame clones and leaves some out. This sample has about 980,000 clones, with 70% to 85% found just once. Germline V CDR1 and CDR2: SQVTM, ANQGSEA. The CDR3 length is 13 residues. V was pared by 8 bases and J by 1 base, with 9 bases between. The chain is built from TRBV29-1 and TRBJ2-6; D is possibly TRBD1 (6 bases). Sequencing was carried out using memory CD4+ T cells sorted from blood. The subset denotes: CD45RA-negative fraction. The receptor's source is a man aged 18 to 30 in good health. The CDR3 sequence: CSITGSGANVLTF. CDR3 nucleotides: TGCAGCATAACAGGGTCTGGGGCCAACGTCCTGACTTTC.